The 27 T cell receptor beta chains in this list originate from one sample, sequenced in a study of shared clonotypes between healthy human individuals. Assay used: immunoSEQ multiplex PCR; TCRdb lists only in-frame clones, some missing. This sample yields roughly 700,000 clones, of which approximately 79% are seen a single time; more than 1.5% belongs to the top ten. Material for sequencing was memory CD4+ T cells sorted from blood. Subset noted: CD45RA-negative fraction. The receptors shown here come from a woman in her 30s in good health.

In this sample, this clone turned up a few times. The V call is TRBV4-2, the J call TRBJ1-1; the D gene is possibly TRBD1 (5 bases). The CDR3 runs 16 residues. CDR1 and CDR2 from the germline V gene are LGHNA and YNFKEQ. The germline V and J ends were trimmed by 0 bases and 1 base, with 12 bases remaining between them. CDR3 coding DNA: TGTGCCAGCAGCCAAGATAGGGACCATAAGAACACTGAAGCTTTCTTT. Translation: CASSQDRDHKNTEAFF.

The rearrangement links TRBV30 to TRBJ1-5; TRBD1 aligns across 7 bases. With 2 bases clipped from V and 5 bases from J, the junction kept 9 bases outside the gene matches. CDR1 is GTSNPN, CDR2 SVGIG, per germline (reference sequence). The CDR3 has 15 amino acids. CDR3 coding DNA: TGTGCCTGGAGTTTCAGGACAGGAAGAGATCAGCCCCAGCATTTT. It specifies CAWSFRTGRDQPQHF.

V gene TRBV27 combines with J gene TRBJ2-5, with TRBD2 as a possible D gene (6 bases). Between the trimmed V and J ends, which lost 5 bases and 4 bases, there was a span of 20 bases. Germline values: CDR1 MNHEY, CDR2 SMNVEV (reference sequence). This CDR3 has 16 amino acids. The CDR3 DNA reads as TGTGCCAGCAGTCTCGATTACTTTGGGGGGAGAGAGACCCAGTACTTC. Protein: CASSLDYFGGRETQYF.

This chain connects TRBV6-5 to TRBJ2-7; 15 bases are a match to TRBD2. CDR1 and CDR2 (germline): MNHEY, SVGAGI. The CDR3 spans 14 residues. After removal of 9 bases from V and 2 bases from J, the junction contained 2 bases not matched to a gene. CDR3 coding DNA: TGTGCCAGTGGGACTAGCGGGAGGCCCTACGAGCAGTACTTC. Encoded protein: CASGTSGRPYEQYF.

This clone was detected a few times. This chain links TRBV15 with TRBJ2-3; D is undetermined. V shed 0 bases and J shed 0 bases, with 13 bases lying between them. Germline CDR1 LNHNV, CDR2 YYDKDF (reference sequence). The CDR3 totals 17 residues. Written as DNA, the CDR3 is TGTGCCACCAGCAGAGATCTCGGAGAACCTAGCACAGATACGCAGTATTTT. Its translation is CATSRDLGEPSTDTQYF.

J is TRBJ2-5 and V is TRBV29-1; tentatively, D is TRBD2 (5 bases). The germline CDR1 and CDR2 sequences are SQVTM and ANQGSEA. Trimming stripped 5 bases from V and 5 bases from J, with 12 bases between. The CDR3 has 12 residues. CDR3 in DNA: TGCAGCGTTTCTAGCTACACGGAGACCCAGTACTTC. Its protein product is CSVSSYTETQYF.

The J gene is TRBJ2-5, the V gene TRBV20-1; D not certain. V was shortened by 2 bases and J by 3 bases, with 4 bases between the two germline ends. Germline CDR1 reads DFQATT; CDR2 reads SNEGSKA (reference sequence). The CDR3 length is 11 residues. The CDR3, as DNA: TGCAGTGCTAGACTAGAAGAGACCCAGTACTTC. As protein: CSARLEETQYF.

The chain's CDR3 is CASSREGTSGRNEQFF. The CDR3, as DNA: TGTGCCAGCAGCCGCGAAGGGACTAGCGGGAGGAATGAGCAGTTCTTC. The chain has TRBV4-2 and TRBJ2-1, with 15 bases that match TRBD2. The ends lost 4 bases at V and 7 bases at J; junction bases unmatched: 5. The CDR3 is 16 amino acids. The germline gives CDR1 LGHNA, CDR2 YNFKEQ.

The chain has TRBV7-7 and TRBJ2-5, with D possibly being TRBD1 (6 bases). This CDR3 region has 15 residues. Deletions cut 2 bases from V and 4 bases from J, with 14 bases between. CDR1 and CDR2 (germline): SSHAT, FNYEAQ (reference sequence). CDR3 amino acids: CASSLQTGQTETQYF. DNA for the CDR3: TGTGCCAGCAGCTTACAGACCGGACAGACAGAGACCCAGTACTTC. Drawing the rest from reference TRBV7-7 and TRBJ2-5, the complete variable domain is GAGVSQSPRYKVTKRGQDVTLRCDPISSHATLYWYQQALGQGPEFLTYFNYEAQPDKSGLPSDRFSAERPEGSISTLTIQRTEQRDSAMYRCASSLQTGQTETQYFGPGTRLLVL.

V and J are TRBV5-1 and TRBJ2-5; the D is unclear. Germline V gene data show CDR1 as SGHRS and CDR2 as YFSETQ. Between the trimmed V and J ends, which lost 4 bases and 1 base, there was a span of 11 bases. The CDR3 extends over 14 amino acids. The CDR3 loop reads CASSVTEPQETQYF. The CDR3 nucleotides are TGCGCCAGCAGCGTCACAGAGCCCCAAGAGACCCAGTACTTC.

Of note for this clone: At the DNA level, this CDR3 is encoded by other sequences in the same sample as well. The V gene is TRBV4-1, the J gene TRBJ2-7; 10 positions agree with TRBD2. J lost 3 bases, V lost 0 bases, and 5 bases had no gene match. In germline, CDR1 is MGHRA, CDR2 YSYEKL. This CDR3 has 16 residues. CDR3: CASSQDRASGSYEQYF. CDR3 in DNA: TGCGCCAGCAGCCAAGATCGGGCTAGCGGGAGCTACGAGCAGTACTTC.

This chain links TRBV29-1 with TRBJ1-1, with D uncertain. In germline, CDR1 is SQVTM, CDR2 ANQGSEA. This CDR3 contains 14 residues. V lost 3 bases and J 6 bases, leaving 17 bases between the germline ends. The CDR3 here is CSVEFYMDGAEAFF. CDR3 coding DNA: TGCAGCGTTGAGTTTTATATGGACGGAGCTGAAGCTTTCTTT.

This chain connects TRBV30 to TRBJ2-1; 7 bases are a match to TRBD2. The CDR3 is made up of 14 amino acids. CDR1 is GTSNPN and CDR2 is SVGIG in the germline V gene (reference sequence). V shed 2 bases, J shed 4 bases, and the junction held 5 bases outside the gene matches. The CDR3 nucleotides are TGTGCCTGGAGTCGCGGGAGTCGATACAATGAGCAGTTCTTC. Translation gives CAWSRGSRYNEQFF.

V gene TRBV19 combines with J gene TRBJ2-5; 10 positions match TRBD2. The CDR3 has 16 amino acids. Looked up from germline, CDR1 is LNHDA and CDR2 is SQIVND (reference sequence). J was trimmed by 2 bases and V by 3 bases; bases with no gene match: 6. The CDR3 sequence: CASSISLAGAQETQYF. CDR3 DNA: TGTGCCAGTAGTATCAGCCTAGCGGGAGCTCAAGAGACCCAGTACTTC.

This clone was recorded once. V and J are TRBV7-2 and TRBJ2-5; TRBD2 matches at 11 bases. Germline CDR1 SGHTA, CDR2 FQGNSA. The V gene end was trimmed by 3 bases and the J gene end by 4 bases; junction bases not matched to a gene: 7. The CDR3 runs to 16 residues. The CDR3 loop reads CASSFRLAGLAETQYF. In nucleotides, the CDR3 is TGTGCCAGCAGCTTTAGACTAGCGGGATTGGCAGAGACCCAGTACTTC.

The chain has TRBV7-2 and TRBJ2-7; 14 nucleotides match TRBD2. Germline values: CDR1 SGHTA, CDR2 FQGNSA. This CDR3 spans 15 amino acids. Germline trimming cut 5 bases from V and 6 bases from J; bases unmatched to any gene: 6. This chain's CDR3 is CASSPRLAGGREQYF. CDR3 nucleotides: TGTGCCAGCAGCCCCCGACTAGCGGGAGGGCGCGAGCAGTACTTC.

This chain connects TRBV27 to TRBJ2-7, with 8 bases matching TRBD2. CDR3 size: 19 residues. The J segment lost 0 bases and the V segment lost 6 bases, leaving 19 bases of the junction unmatched. Per the germline V gene, CDR1 is MNHEY and CDR2 is SMNVEV (reference sequence). CDR3 sequence (DNA): TGTGCCAGCAGCCCATCCCGGTTCCGTAGTAGCGGGGACTCCTACGAGCAGTACTTC. Protein sequence: CASSPSRFRSSGDSYEQYF.

This CDR3 is CASSEGPGSYEQYF. CDR3 bases: TGTGCCAGCAGTGAAGGCCCAGGATCCTACGAGCAGTACTTC. The chain employs TRBV6-1 and TRBJ2-7; no clear D gene. This CDR3 contains 14 residues. Germline V gene lookup returns CDR1 MNHNS and CDR2 SASEGT. Trimming stripped 1 base from V and 1 base from J, with 8 bases between.

This clone was observed a single time. The V and J genes are TRBV4-2 and TRBJ1-5; TRBD1 aligns across 9 bases. The V gene end was trimmed by 4 bases and the J gene end by 7 bases; junction bases not matched to a gene: 5. Germline V gene sequence: CDR1 LGHNA, CDR2 YNFKEQ. This CDR3 is built from 14 residues. The DNA of the CDR3 is TGTGCCAGCAGCCTACAGGGGGCAGGACAGCCCCAGCATTTT. Its translation: CASSLQGAGQPQHF.

This clone appeared a few times. The rearrangement links TRBV6-5 to TRBJ2-5; D could derive from TRBD1 or TRBD2 (5 bases each). V was clipped by 5 bases and J by 3 bases, with 10 bases between them. CDR3 length: 13 amino acids. CDR1 is MNHEY, CDR2 SVGAGI, per germline. The CDR3 DNA follows: TGTGCCAGCAGTCCGGGACGGGAAGAGACCCAGTACTTC. It yields the protein CASSPGREETQYF.

The chain employs TRBV28 and TRBJ1-2, with 9 nucleotides matching TRBD1. This CDR3 is built from 15 residues. After removal of 4 bases from V and 3 bases from J, the junction contained 6 bases not matched to a gene. CDR1 is MDHEN and CDR2 is SYDVKM in the germline V gene. CDR3 residues: CASSSSTGGYYGYTF. CDR3 nucleotide sequence: TGTGCCAGCAGTTCCTCCACAGGGGGCTACTATGGCTACACCTTC.

This clone was seen more than once but under ten times. Distinct nucleotide sequences in the sample also encode this CDR3. The CDR3 sequence: CASSFQRDSYNEQFF. DNA of the CDR3: TGTGCCAGCAGCTTTCAGCGGGACTCCTACAATGAGCAGTTCTTC. The chain uses TRBV7-2 and TRBJ2-1, with 7 positions matching TRBD2. The CDR3 loop spans 15 amino acids. CDR1 is SGHTA, CDR2 FQGNSA, per germline. Trimming removed 3 bases from V and 0 bases from J; junction bases left unmatched: 2.

This chain joins TRBV6-5 and TRBJ2-5; D is possibly TRBD1 or TRBD2 (6 bases each). The CDR3 extends over 14 amino acids. With 6 bases removed from V and 5 bases from J, the gap between germline ends came to 16 bases. The germline V gene encodes CDR1 MNHEY and CDR2 SVGAGI. The CDR3 sequence: CASREGGWGETQYF. The CDR3 DNA follows: TGTGCCAGCAGAGAAGGGGGGTGGGGCGAGACCCAGTACTTC.

This clone was seen only once. The chain recombines TRBV15 with TRBJ1-1; D not resolved. In germline, CDR1 is LNHNV, CDR2 YYDKDF (reference sequence). The CDR3 sequence is 13 residues long. The V end was cut by 5 bases, the J end by 5 bases, with 12 bases between. In DNA form, the CDR3 reads TGTGCCACCAGCCGCCTAAGAGGGACTGAAGCTTTCTTT. It translates to CATSRLRGTEAFF.

The chain uses TRBV27 and TRBJ2-1; a weak D match, TRBD2 (5 bases). This CDR3 has 18 residues. With 5 bases removed from V and 5 bases from J, the gap between germline ends came to 25 bases. Per the germline V gene, CDR1 is MNHEY and CDR2 is SMNVEV (reference sequence). The DNA for the CDR3 is TGTGCCAGCAGTCCAATCACTAAAACCCAGAGCGGAGACAATGAGCAGTTCTTC. It specifies CASSPITKTQSGDNEQFF.

The chain uses TRBV18 and TRBJ2-1; the D gene is possibly TRBD2 (5 bases). Germline V CDR1 and CDR2: KGHSH, LQKENI. The V and J ends lost 2 bases and 0 bases respectively, with 14 bases between them. The CDR3 runs 17 residues. The CDR3 DNA sequence: TGTGCCAGCTCACCAGGAGAGGGCGGTTACTCCTACAATGAGCAGTTCTTC. This codes for CASSPGEGGYSYNEQFF.

V gene TRBV6-1 combines with J gene TRBJ2-2; the D is unclear. The CDR3 is 15 amino acids. Trimming left V 5 bases short and J 7 bases short, with 17 bases between. CDR1 and CDR2 from the germline V gene are MNHNS and SASEGT. CDR3 nucleotide sequence: TGTGCCAGCAGTAACCTACACTCCCCGCGCGGGGAGCTGTTTTTT. It yields the protein CASSNLHSPRGELFF.